Listed below are T cell receptor beta chains from one sample, sequenced in a study of T cell repertoires in aging, cancer and after chemotherapy. TCRdb processed the multiplex PCR reads anew with MiXCR; each CDR3 protein has one entry. The table shows 8,500 to 10,000 distinct CDR3 sequences, with approximately 35% occurring only once. The sample taken for sequencing was blood. The origin of the receptors is a human donor in good health. Each CDR3 is given with its conserved first and last residue. Each record gives: V gene, J gene, D gene, clone size, CDR3 DNA, CDR3 protein. A D gene is named only where the DNA matches it firmly. Expanded clones are given a class, and other clones once, few, many or no size at all.

TRBV19	TRBJ2-7	TRBD2	medium-sized	TGTGCCAGTACCCAGGTAGCGGGAGATATCAACGAGCAGTACTTC	CASTQVAGDINEQYF
TRBV7-2	TRBJ2-3	NA	few	TGTGCCAGCAGCTTAGGGTGGGGCAGGTCCACAGATACGCAGTATTTT	CASSLGWGRSTDTQYF
TRBV15	TRBJ2-2	NA	medium-sized	TGTGCCACCAGCAGAGCATTGGCGAACACCGGGGAGCTGTTTTTT	CATSRALANTGELFF
TRBV15	TRBJ1-1	NA	NA	TGTGCCACCAGCAGAGATGTGGGAACAGGGAAGACTGAAGCTTTCTTT	CATSRDVGTGKTEAFF
TRBV19	TRBJ2-3	TRBD2	once	TGTGCCAGTAGTACAACGACTAGCGGGAGGAGGGGAGATACGCAGTATTTT	CASSTTTSGRRGDTQYF
TRBV5-7	TRBJ2-7	NA	NA	TGTGCCAGCAGCTTGGAAAGGGACGAGCAGTACTTC	CASSLERDEQYF
TRBV7-2	TRBJ2-1	NA	NA	TGTGCCAGCAGCTACCGACGGTACAATGAGCAGTTCTTC	CASSYRRYNEQFF
TRBV29-1	TRBJ2-3	NA	medium-sized	TGCAGCGTTGAAGATCGGGCATTAGGCCAGGATACGCAGTATTTT	CSVEDRALGQDTQYF
TRBV27	TRBJ2-3	TRBD1	NA	TGTGCCAGCAGTGGGACAGGGCCAGATACGCAGTATTTT	CASSGTGPDTQYF
TRBV29-1	TRBJ1-1	NA	few	TGCAGCGTGACCCTAGGACCCGACACTGAAGCTTTCTTT	CSVTLGPDTEAFF
TRBV29-1	TRBJ2-3	TRBD2	medium-sized	TGCAGCGGTGGTCCGGGACTAGGTACAGATACGCAGTATTTT	CSGGPGLGTDTQYF
TRBV5-5	TRBJ2-3	TRBD1	NA	TGTGCCAGCAGCTCAGTACAGGGGGCTCGCACAGATACGCAGTATTTT	CASSSVQGARTDTQYF
TRBV6-2/TRBV6-3	TRBJ2-7	NA	NA	TGTGCCAGCAGGGAAGACACGTCCTACGAGCAGTACTTC	CASREDTSYEQYF
TRBV12-3/TRBV12-4	TRBJ2-7	NA	NA	TGTGCCAGCAGTTTAAGGGCTTACGAGCAGTACTTC	CASSLRAYEQYF
TRBV10-3	TRBJ2-1	TRBD2	NA	TGTGCCATCAGTGAGTACACAACTAGCGCGGTATGGAAGTCCTACAATGAGCAGTTCTTC	CAISEYTTSAVWKSYNEQFF
TRBV18	TRBJ2-5	TRBD1	few	TGTGCCAGCCTTGGACAGGGGGCGCGGGAGACCCAGTACTTC	CASLGQGARETQYF
TRBV6-6	TRBJ2-7	NA	few	TGTGCCAGCAGCCCCCGTGGGGACGAGCAGTACTTC	CASSPRGDEQYF
TRBV19	TRBJ2-5	TRBD2	medium-sized	TGTGCCAGTACCCCTCGGGCTAGCGGGAAAGAGACCCAGTACTTC	CASTPRASGKETQYF
TRBV7-2	TRBJ2-3	NA	NA	TGTGCCAGCAGCGATACTAGTTCCGATGCAGATACGCAGTATTTT	CASSDTSSDADTQYF
TRBV18	TRBJ2-5	TRBD1	NA	TGTGCCAGCTCACCCGACAGGGTGGGGGAGACCCAGTACTTC	CASSPDRVGETQYF
TRBV6-6	TRBJ2-3	NA	few	TGTGCCAGCAGTTACTCCGATGCAGATACGCAGTATTTT	CASSYSDADTQYF
TRBV7-9	TRBJ2-3	TRBD2	NA	TGTGCCAGCAGCTTCCAGCGGGAGAAAGATACGCAGTATTTT	CASSFQREKDTQYF
TRBV15	TRBJ1-4	NA	NA	TGTGCCACCAGCAGAGAAGGCACAGGATTAGAAAAACTGTTTTTT	CATSREGTGLEKLFF
TRBV5-4	TRBJ2-2	NA	NA	TGTGCCAGCAGCTTCTATAGCAGCGGGGAGCTGTTTTTT	CASSFYSSGELFF
TRBV6-1	TRBJ2-7	NA	few	TGTGCCAGCAGATCATTACTTGGCCCAACCTACGAGCAGTACTTC	CASRSLLGPTYEQYF
TRBV10-3	TRBJ2-1	TRBD1	NA	TGTGCCATCACTAGAGGGACAGGGGGCTCCTACAATGAGCAGTTCTTC	CAITRGTGGSYNEQFF
TRBV5-5	TRBJ2-7	NA	NA	TGTGCCAGCAGTTGGAGCGTAGGGGGCGAGCAGTACTTC	CASSWSVGGEQYF
TRBV27	TRBJ2-3	TRBD2	few	TGTGCCAGCAGTTTAGTAATAGCGGGAGGGCTGTGGACGCAGTATTTT	CASSLVIAGGLWTQYF
TRBV6-1	TRBJ2-7	TRBD1	NA	TGTGCCAGCAGGGAGGGGACAGGGCTCTACGAGCAGTACTTC	CASREGTGLYEQYF
TRBV14	TRBJ2-7	NA	NA	TGTGCCAGCAGCCAATGGCAGGGACAAGTTTCCTACGAGCAGTACTTC	CASSQWQGQVSYEQYF
TRBV29-1	TRBJ2-1	NA	NA	TGCAGCGTTGAGGACAGTTTCTACAATGAGCAGTTCTTC	CSVEDSFYNEQFF
TRBV27	TRBJ1-2	TRBD1	NA	TGTGCCAGCAGTGGGCCCCAGGGGGGGGACTATGGCTACACCTTC	CASSGPQGGDYGYTF
TRBV6-6	TRBJ2-3	TRBD2	few	TGTGCCAGCACGCTAGCGGGAGTGAATACGCAGTATTTT	CASTLAGVNTQYF
TRBV5-4	TRBJ1-5	NA	NA	TGTGCCAGCAGCTTAAAGGGGATGGGTCAGCCCCAGCATTTT	CASSLKGMGQPQHF
TRBV4-2	TRBJ2-3	TRBD2	few	TGTGCCAGCAGCCCCCGGGAGGTCGACACAGATACGCAGTATTTT	CASSPREVDTDTQYF
TRBV27	TRBJ2-1	NA	NA	TGTGCCAGCAGTTTAGGCAGGGACTACAATGAGCAGTTCTTC	CASSLGRDYNEQFF
TRBV19	TRBJ1-6	TRBD1	NA	TGTGCCAGTAGTTTTGGGACAGAAAATAATTCACCCCTCCACTTT	CASSFGTENNSPLHF
TRBV29-1	TRBJ2-1	TRBD1	medium-sized	TGCAGAGTACAGGGGGTCTCCTACAATGAGCAGTTCTTC	CRVQGVSYNEQFF
TRBV6-5	TRBJ2-1	NA	few	TGTGCCAGCCGCAGACCGGGACGCGCCTACAATGAGCAGTTCTTC	CASRRPGRAYNEQFF
TRBV6-6	TRBJ2-1	NA	NA	TGTGCCAGCAGTACCCCCAGGGGACTATCCCGCAATGAGCAGTTCTTC	CASSTPRGLSRNEQFF